This is a list of T cell receptor beta chains from one sample in a study of cytomegalovirus exposure and HLA in healthy donors. Assay: immunoSEQ multiplex PCR; the TCRdb copy retains only in-frame clones and omits some. Here the sample spans roughly 180,000 clones, about four fifths being singletons. Sequenced sample: PBMCs. The receptor set was obtained from a woman aged 18-35 years in good health and CMV-seronegative. CDR3s include the opening cysteine and the closing phenylalanine or tryptophan. A D gene is named only where the DNA matches it firmly. Size is omitted from some rows. Given values are once, few, many or a class for expanded clones.

NA	once	TRBV28	TRBJ1-1	TGTGCCAGCAGTCATAAAGGGCAGGGGATGAACACTGAAGCTTTCTTT	CASSHKGQGMNTEAFF
TRBD2	NA	TRBV19	TRBJ2-3	TGTGCCAGTAGCCCATCGGGACTAGCCTCGGCAGATACGCAGTATTTT	CASSPSGLASADTQYF
NA	few	TRBV10-1	TRBJ1-4	TGCGCCAGCAGTGAGAGCCCTGTGTCTGAAAAACTGTTTTTT	CASSESPVSEKLFF
NA	few	TRBV9	TRBJ1-2	TGTGCCAGCAGCCCCCGTCTAAACTATGGCTACACCTTC	CASSPRLNYGYTF
NA	NA	TRBV14	TRBJ2-2	TGTGCCAGCAGCCAAGCTAAGTATACCGGGGAGCTGTTTTTT	CASSQAKYTGELFF
NA	once	TRBV5-6	TRBJ2-1	TGTGCCAGCAGCTCCTTAAGGCGTGGGACAAACAATGAGCAGTTCTTC	CASSSLRRGTNNEQFF
NA	NA	TRBV19	TRBJ1-4	TGTGCCAGTAGTATAGCGGGTGAAAAACTGTTTTTT	CASSIAGEKLFF
TRBD1	NA	TRBV2	TRBJ2-5	TGTGCCAGCATCCCGGGACAGCTGTACCAAGAGACCCAGTACTTC	CASIPGQLYQETQYF
NA	NA	TRBV6-5	TRBJ1-5	TGTGCCAGCAGTAACGGAGGGAAGGGTCAGCCCCAGCATTTT	CASSNGGKGQPQHF
NA	NA	TRBV18	TRBJ2-7	TGTGCCAGCTCACCTGGGGCAGGGTCCTACGAGCAGTACTTC	CASSPGAGSYEQYF
TRBD1	NA	TRBV6-5	TRBJ1-2	TGTGCCAGCAGAGGGACAGGCTATGGCTACACCTTC	CASRGTGYGYTF
TRBD2	NA	TRBV6-6	TRBJ2-3	TGTGCCAGCAATCCGGGAGGATCCACAGATACGCAGTATTTT	CASNPGGSTDTQYF
TRBD1	NA	TRBV6-5	TRBJ1-4	TGTGCCAGCAGAAAAACAGGGGGCTGGGAAAAACTGTTTTTT	CASRKTGGWEKLFF
TRBD1	NA	TRBV11-3	TRBJ1-2	TGTGCCAGCAGCTTACGTCCCGGGACAGGGGGCGAAAGCGGCTACACCTTC	CASSLRPGTGGESGYTF
TRBD2	once	TRBV25-1	TRBJ2-7	TGTGCCAGCAGCCCTGGAGCGGGGCGCGAGCAGTACTTC	CASSPGAGREQYF
NA	NA	TRBV10-3	TRBJ1-2	TGTGCCATCAGTGTTGTTCAGGGTTCAAACATAAACTATGGCTACACCTTC	CAISVVQGSNINYGYTF
NA	NA	TRBV27	TRBJ2-5	TGTGCCAGCAGTTTATCGGCGGGGTGGGAGACCCAGTACTTC	CASSLSAGWETQYF
TRBD1	NA	TRBV19	TRBJ2-2	TGTGCCGCCCTAGACTACAGGGGCACCGGGGAGCTGTTTTTT	CAALDYRGTGELFF
TRBD2	NA	TRBV6-1	TRBJ2-7	TGTGCCAGCAGTCTAACTAGCGGGTCCTACGAGCAGTACTTC	CASSLTSGSYEQYF
NA	NA	TRBV9	TRBJ1-3	TGTGCCAGCAGCTCAGGAAACACCATATATTTT	CASSSGNTIYF
NA	NA	TRBV29-1	TRBJ1-2	TGCAGCGTTGAAGCCCGGGAGAACTATGGCTACACCTTC	CSVEARENYGYTF
NA	few	TRBV9	TRBJ2-3	TGTGCCAGCAGCGAGCGGATTATTGCAGATACGCAGTATTTT	CASSERIIADTQYF
TRBD1	NA	TRBV5-4	TRBJ2-5	TGTGCCAGCAGCTCGACAGGGGGCTTAAAGACCCAGTACTTC	CASSSTGGLKTQYF
NA	NA	TRBV6-6	TRBJ2-7	TGTGCCAGCAGTTACTCGGCAGGGGCCTACGAGCAGTACTTC	CASSYSAGAYEQYF
TRBD1	once	TRBV7-9	TRBJ1-2	TGTGCCAGCAGGCAGGGACAGGGGATTGATGGCTACACCTTC	CASRQGQGIDGYTF
NA	few	TRBV7-9	TRBJ2-5	TGTGCCAGCAGCCCCCGGGGGGAGACCCAGTACTTC	CASSPRGETQYF
TRBD1	NA	TRBV5-1	TRBJ2-2	TGCGCCAGCAGCTTAAAGACAGGGGGCCTTCACACCGGGGAGCTGTTTTTT	CASSLKTGGLHTGELFF
TRBD2	NA	TRBV10-3	TRBJ2-2	TGTGCCATCAGGCCGGGACTAGAGAACACCGGGGAGCTGTTTTTT	CAIRPGLENTGELFF
NA	NA	TRBV29-1	TRBJ1-1	TGCAGCGTTGACCAGGGTTGGGTGAACACTGAAGCTTTCTTT	CSVDQGWVNTEAFF
NA	once	TRBV28	TRBJ1-5	TGTGCCAGCAGTTCTCCGGGGGAGCGATCGGCCCAGCATTTT	CASSSPGERSAQHF
TRBD2	once	TRBV6-1	TRBJ2-3	TGTGCCAGCAGTAAAATAGCGGGAGAGGTAGATACGCAGTATTTT	CASSKIAGEVDTQYF
NA	NA	TRBV5-1	TRBJ1-2	TGCGCCAGCAGGCATGGGGGCAGGGATGGCTACACCTTC	CASRHGGRDGYTF
TRBD2	NA	TRBV4-2	TRBJ2-1	TGTGCCAGCAGCCAAGAAGTAGGGACTAGCGGTTACAATGAGCAGTTCTTC	CASSQEVGTSGYNEQFF
TRBD2	NA	TRBV7-3	TRBJ2-2	TGTGCCAGCAGCTTAAAGACGGGACTAGCGGGACGATCGAACACCGGGGAGCTGTTTTTT	CASSLKTGLAGRSNTGELFF
NA	NA	TRBV7-9	TRBJ2-3	TGTGCCAGCAGCTCCAGGGACAATACGCAGTATTTT	CASSSRDNTQYF
TRBD2	NA	TRBV5-1	TRBJ2-3	TGCGCCAGCAGCTTGAGCGGGAGAGCAGATACGCAGTATTTT	CASSLSGRADTQYF
TRBD1	NA	TRBV4-1	TRBJ1-5	TGCGCCAGCAGCCAAGGGGCAGGGGGCCTTAGCAATCAGCCCCAGCATTTT	CASSQGAGGLSNQPQHF
NA	NA	TRBV28	TRBJ2-7	TGTGCCAGCAGTTTATCGAGATGGCGGGGCCTTTCCTACGAGCAGTACTTC	CASSLSRWRGLSYEQYF
NA	NA	TRBV27	TRBJ2-2	TGTGCCAGCAGACAAGAACTAACGCCCGGGGAGCTGTTTTTT	CASRQELTPGELFF